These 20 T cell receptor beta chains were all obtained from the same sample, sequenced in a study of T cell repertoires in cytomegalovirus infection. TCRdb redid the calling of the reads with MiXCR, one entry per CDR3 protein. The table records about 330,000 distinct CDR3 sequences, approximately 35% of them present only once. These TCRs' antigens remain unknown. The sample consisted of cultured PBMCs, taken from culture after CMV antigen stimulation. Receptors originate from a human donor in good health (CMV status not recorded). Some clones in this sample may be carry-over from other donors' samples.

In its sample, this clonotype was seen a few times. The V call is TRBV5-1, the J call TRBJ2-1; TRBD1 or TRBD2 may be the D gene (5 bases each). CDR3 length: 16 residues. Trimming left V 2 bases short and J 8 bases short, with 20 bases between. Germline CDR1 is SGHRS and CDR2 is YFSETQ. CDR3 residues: CASSFRGDSPLDEQFF. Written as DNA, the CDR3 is TGCGCCAGCAGCTTCCGAGGGGATAGTCCCCTGGATGAGCAGTTCTTC.

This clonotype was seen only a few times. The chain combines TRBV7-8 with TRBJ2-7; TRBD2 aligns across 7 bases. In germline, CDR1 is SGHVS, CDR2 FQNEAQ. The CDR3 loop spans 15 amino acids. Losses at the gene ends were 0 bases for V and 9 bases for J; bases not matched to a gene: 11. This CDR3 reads CASSLALQTSIVQYV. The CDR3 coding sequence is TGTGCCAGCAGCTTAGCGCTGCAGACTAGCATCGTGCAGTACGTC.

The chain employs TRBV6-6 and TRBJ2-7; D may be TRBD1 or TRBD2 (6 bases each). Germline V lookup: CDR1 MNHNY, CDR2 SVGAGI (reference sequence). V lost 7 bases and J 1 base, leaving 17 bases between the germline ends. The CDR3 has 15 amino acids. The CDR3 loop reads CASTPQGGKSYEQYF. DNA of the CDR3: TGTGCCAGCACCCCACAGGGAGGCAAGTCCTACGAGCAGTACTTC.

The CDR3 region is CASSPDPQGLNTEAFF. As DNA, the CDR3 is TGCGCCAGCAGCCCCGATCCTCAGGGACTGAACACTGAAGCTTTCTTT. The genes are TRBV4-1 and TRBJ1-1; a weak D match, TRBD1 (5 bases). Germline lookup yields CDR1 MGHRA and CDR2 YSYEKL. This CDR3 is built from 16 residues. V gave up 4 bases and J gave up 0 bases, with 15 bases separating them.

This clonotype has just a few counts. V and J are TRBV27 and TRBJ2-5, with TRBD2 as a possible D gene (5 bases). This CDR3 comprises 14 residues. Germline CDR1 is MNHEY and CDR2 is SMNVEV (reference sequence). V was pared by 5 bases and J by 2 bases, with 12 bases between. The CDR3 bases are TGTGCCAGCAGTCTACTGTGGAGGCAAGAGACCCAGTACTTC. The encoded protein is CASSLLWRQETQYF.

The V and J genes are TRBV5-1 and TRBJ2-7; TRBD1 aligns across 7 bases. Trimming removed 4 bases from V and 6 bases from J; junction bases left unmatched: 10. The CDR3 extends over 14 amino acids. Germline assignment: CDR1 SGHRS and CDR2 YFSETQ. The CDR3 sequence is CASSPRTGSGEQYF. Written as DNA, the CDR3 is TGCGCCAGCAGCCCGAGGACAGGTTCGGGCGAGCAGTACTTC.

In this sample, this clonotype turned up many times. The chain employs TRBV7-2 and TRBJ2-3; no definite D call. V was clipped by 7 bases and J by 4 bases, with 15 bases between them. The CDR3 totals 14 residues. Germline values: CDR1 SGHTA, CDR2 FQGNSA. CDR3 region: CASNPGAVPDTQYF. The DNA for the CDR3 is TGTGCCAGCAACCCTGGCGCGGTACCAGATACGCAGTATTTT.

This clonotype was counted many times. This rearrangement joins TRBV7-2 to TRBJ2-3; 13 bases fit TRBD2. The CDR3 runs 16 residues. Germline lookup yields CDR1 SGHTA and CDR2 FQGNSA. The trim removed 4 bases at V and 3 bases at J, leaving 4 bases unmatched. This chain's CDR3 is CASSYGTSGKTDTQYF. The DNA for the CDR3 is TGTGCCAGCAGCTACGGGACTAGCGGGAAGACAGATACGCAGTATTTT.

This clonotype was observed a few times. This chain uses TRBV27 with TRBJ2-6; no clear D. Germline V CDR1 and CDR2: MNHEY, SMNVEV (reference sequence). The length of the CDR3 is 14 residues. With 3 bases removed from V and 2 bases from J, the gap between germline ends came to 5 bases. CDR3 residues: CASSLLAGANVLTF. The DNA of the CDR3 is TGTGCCAGCAGTTTGCTCGCTGGGGCCAACGTCCTGACTTTC.

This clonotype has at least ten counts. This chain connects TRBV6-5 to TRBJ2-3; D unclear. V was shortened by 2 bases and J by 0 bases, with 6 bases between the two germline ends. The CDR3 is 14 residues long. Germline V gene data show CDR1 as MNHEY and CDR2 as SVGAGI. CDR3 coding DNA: TGTGCCAGCAGTTACAGGTCTAGCACAGATACGCAGTATTTT. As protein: CASSYRSSTDTQYF.

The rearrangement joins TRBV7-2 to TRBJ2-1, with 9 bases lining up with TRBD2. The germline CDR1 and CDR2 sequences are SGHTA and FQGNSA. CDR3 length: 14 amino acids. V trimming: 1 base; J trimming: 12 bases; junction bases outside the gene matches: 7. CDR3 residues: CASSLEGSGRRQFF. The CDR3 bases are TGTGCCAGCAGCTTAGAAGGAAGCGGGAGGAGGCAGTTCTTC.

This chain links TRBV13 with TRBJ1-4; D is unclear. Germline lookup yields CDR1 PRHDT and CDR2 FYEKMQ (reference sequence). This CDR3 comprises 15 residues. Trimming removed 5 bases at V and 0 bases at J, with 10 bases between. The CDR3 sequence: CASSRGRPTNEKLFF. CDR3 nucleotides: TGTGCCAGCAGCCGCGGTCGGCCAACTAATGAAAAACTGTTTTTT.

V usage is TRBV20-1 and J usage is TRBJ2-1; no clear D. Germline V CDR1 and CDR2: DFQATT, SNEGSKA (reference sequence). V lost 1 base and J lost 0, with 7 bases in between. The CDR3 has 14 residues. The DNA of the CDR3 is TGCAGTGCTAGAGCAGTGCGCTCCTACAATGAGCAGTTCTTC. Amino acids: CSARAVRSYNEQFF.

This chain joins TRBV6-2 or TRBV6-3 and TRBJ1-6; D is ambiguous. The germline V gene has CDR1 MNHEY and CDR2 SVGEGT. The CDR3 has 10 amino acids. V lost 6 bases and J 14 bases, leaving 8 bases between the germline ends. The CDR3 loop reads CASRGETLHF. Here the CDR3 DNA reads TGTGCCAGCAGGGGTGAGACCCTCCACTTT.

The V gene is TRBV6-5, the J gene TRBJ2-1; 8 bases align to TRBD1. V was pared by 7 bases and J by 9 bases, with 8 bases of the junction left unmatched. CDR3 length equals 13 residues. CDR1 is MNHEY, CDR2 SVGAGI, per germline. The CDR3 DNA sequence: TGTGCCAGCATTGACAGGGGACGTAGTGAGCAGTTCTTC. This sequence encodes CASIDRGRSEQFF.

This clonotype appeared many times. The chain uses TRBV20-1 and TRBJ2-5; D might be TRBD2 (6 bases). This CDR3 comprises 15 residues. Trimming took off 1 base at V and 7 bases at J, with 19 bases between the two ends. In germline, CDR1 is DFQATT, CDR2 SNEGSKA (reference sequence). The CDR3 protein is CSARVSGVSEVTQYF. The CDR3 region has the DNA TGCAGTGCTAGAGTTTCGGGGGTGAGCGAGGTGACCCAGTACTTC.

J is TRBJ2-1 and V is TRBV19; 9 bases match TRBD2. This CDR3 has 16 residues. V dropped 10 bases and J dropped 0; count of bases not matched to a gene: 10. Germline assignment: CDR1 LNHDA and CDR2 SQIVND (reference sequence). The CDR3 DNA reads TGTGCCACCCAGACTAGCGGTGTTAGCTCCTACAATGAGCAGTTCTTC. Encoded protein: CATQTSGVSSYNEQFF.

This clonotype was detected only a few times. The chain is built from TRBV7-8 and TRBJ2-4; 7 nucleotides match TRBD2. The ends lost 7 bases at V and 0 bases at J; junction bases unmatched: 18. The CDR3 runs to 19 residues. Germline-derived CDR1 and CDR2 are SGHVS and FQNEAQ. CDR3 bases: TGTGCCAGCACCCACCTCCCGGCGGGGGACCTTCTAGCCAAAAACATTCAGTACTTC. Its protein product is CASTHLPAGDLLAKNIQYF. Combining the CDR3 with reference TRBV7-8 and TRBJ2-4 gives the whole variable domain GAGVSQSPRYKVAKRGQDVALRCDPISGHVSLFWYQQALGQGPEFLTYFQNEAQLDKSGLPSDRFFAERPEGSVSTLKIQRTQQEDSAVYLCASTHLPAGDLLAKNIQYFGAGTRLSVL.

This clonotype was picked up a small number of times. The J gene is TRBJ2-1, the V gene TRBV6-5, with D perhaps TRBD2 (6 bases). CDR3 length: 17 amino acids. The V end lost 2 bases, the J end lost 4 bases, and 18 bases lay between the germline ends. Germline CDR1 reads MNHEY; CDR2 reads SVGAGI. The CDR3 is CASSYTASGGMYNEQFF. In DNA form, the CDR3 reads TGTGCCAGCAGTTACACTGCGAGTGGGGGGATGTACAATGAGCAGTTCTTC.

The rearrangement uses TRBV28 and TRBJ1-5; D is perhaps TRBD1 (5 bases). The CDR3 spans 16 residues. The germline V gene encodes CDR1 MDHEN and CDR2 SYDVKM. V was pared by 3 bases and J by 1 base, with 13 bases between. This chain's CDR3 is CASSFGGTISNQPQHF. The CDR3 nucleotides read TGTGCCAGCAGTTTCGGGGGGACCATAAGCAATCAGCCCCAGCATTTT.